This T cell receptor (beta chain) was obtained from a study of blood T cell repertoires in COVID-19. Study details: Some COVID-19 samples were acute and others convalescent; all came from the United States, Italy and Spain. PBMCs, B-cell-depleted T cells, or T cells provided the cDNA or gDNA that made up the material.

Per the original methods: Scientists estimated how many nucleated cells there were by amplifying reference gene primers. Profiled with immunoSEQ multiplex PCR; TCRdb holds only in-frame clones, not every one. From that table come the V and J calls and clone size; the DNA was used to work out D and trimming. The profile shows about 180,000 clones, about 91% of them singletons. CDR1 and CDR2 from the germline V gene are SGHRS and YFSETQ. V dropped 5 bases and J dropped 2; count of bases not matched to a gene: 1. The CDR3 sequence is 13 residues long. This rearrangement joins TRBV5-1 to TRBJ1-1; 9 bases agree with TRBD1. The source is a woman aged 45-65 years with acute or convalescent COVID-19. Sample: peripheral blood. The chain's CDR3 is CASRQGANTEAFF. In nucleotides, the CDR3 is TGCGCCAGCAGACAGGGGGCAAACACTGAAGCTTTCTTT.